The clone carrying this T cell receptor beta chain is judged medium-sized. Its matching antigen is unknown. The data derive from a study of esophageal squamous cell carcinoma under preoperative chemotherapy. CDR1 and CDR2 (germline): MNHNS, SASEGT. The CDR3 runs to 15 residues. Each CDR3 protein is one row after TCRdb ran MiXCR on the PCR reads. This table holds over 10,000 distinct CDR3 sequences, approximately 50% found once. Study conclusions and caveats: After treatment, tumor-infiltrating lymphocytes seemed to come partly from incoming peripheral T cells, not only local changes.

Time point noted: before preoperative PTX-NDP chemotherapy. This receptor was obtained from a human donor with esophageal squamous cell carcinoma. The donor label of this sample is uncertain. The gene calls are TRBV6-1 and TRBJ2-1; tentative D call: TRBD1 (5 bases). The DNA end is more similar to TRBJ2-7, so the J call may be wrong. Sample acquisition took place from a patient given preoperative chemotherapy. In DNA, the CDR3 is TGTGCCAGCAGTGTGCAGGGTGGCTCCTACAATGAGCAGTACTTC. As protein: CASSVQGGSYNEQYF.